The 18 T cell receptor beta chains reported below all come from one sample, sequenced in a study of CD8+CD57+ T cells in acquired aplastic anemia (dated by TCRdb to about 2018). The instrument was an Illumina HiSeq 2000. Profiling of TCR beta VDJ combinations and CDR3 sequences used genomic DNA as the template. TCRdb redid the processing of the public reads, applying fastp at Q25 and MiXCR, and retained in-frame beta chains. Here each entry gathers all rows of one CDR3 protein and keeps the most common genes and DNA. The sample has about 160,000 distinct CDR3 sequences on record, around 45% of them singletons. The ten largest clones represent approximately 1% of the sample. Sequencing input: sorted CD4+, CD8+, or CD8+CD57+ T cells (not recorded which) from PBMCs. The receptor source for this set is a human donor in good health.

The V gene is TRBV10-3, the J gene TRBJ1-5; D uncertain. The V end was cut by 2 bases, the J end by 5 bases, with 4 bases between. Germline CDR1 and CDR2: ENHRY and SYGVKD. The CDR3 has 12 amino acids. In DNA form, the CDR3 reads TGTGCCATCAGTGAGGTGGATCAGCCCCAGCATTTT. It translates to CAISEVDQPQHF.

This clonotype occurred many times. The J gene is TRBJ1-1, the V gene TRBV20-1, with TRBD1 matching 10 bases. CDR3 length: 15 amino acids. The germline V gene encodes CDR1 DFQATT and CDR2 SNEGSKA (reference sequence). This chain's CDR3 is CSGKRQGAVGTEAFF. The CDR3 bases are TGCAGCGGTAAACGACAGGGGGCGGTGGGAACTGAAGCTTTCTTT.

This clonotype was counted many times. V gene TRBV11-2 combines with J gene TRBJ1-1; TRBD1 aligns across 10 bases. The ends lost 6 bases at V and 8 bases at J; junction bases unmatched: 3. The CDR3 is 12 amino acids. In germline, CDR1 is SGHAT, CDR2 FQNNGV. CDR3 sequence reads: CASRRDRGEAFF. The CDR3 DNA follows: TGTGCCAGCAGACGGGACAGGGGCGAAGCTTTCTTT.

This rearrangement joins TRBV9 to TRBJ1-2; D remains unclear. The CDR3 contains 13 residues. V dropped 4 bases and J dropped 8 bases, with 15 bases sitting between them. Germline CDR1 and CDR2: SGDLS and YYNGEE. The CDR3 loop reads CASSPNLDRGYTF. CDR3 bases: TGTGCCAGCAGCCCGAACCTCGATCGCGGCTACACCTTC.

The genes are TRBV5-4 and TRBJ2-5, with D perhaps being TRBD1 or TRBD2 (5 bases each). The CDR3 spans 16 residues. The V and J ends lost 3 bases and 2 bases respectively, with 17 bases between them. Germline V CDR1 and CDR2: SGHNT, YYREEE (reference sequence). The CDR3: CASSSVLEWGQETQYF. The CDR3 nucleotides are TGTGCCAGCAGCTCAGTTCTGGAGTGGGGGCAAGAGACCCAGTACTTC.

J is TRBJ2-5 and V is TRBV10-3, with D unclear. Germline values: CDR1 ENHRY, CDR2 SYGVKD. With 0 bases removed from V and 1 base from J, the gap between germline ends came to 6 bases. This CDR3 has 14 amino acids. The CDR3 loop is CAISESGLQETQYF. CDR3 sequence (DNA): TGTGCCATCAGTGAGTCTGGGCTCCAAGAGACCCAGTACTTC.

This clonotype was found many times. The chain is built from TRBV5-1 and TRBJ1-6; no clear D gene. The CDR3 length is 13 residues. In germline, CDR1 is SGHRS, CDR2 YFSETQ. The germline V and J ends were trimmed by 5 bases and 4 bases, with 7 bases remaining between them. The chain's CDR3 is CASSITYNSPLHF. The CDR3 nucleotides read TGCGCCAGCAGTATAACATATAATTCACCCCTCCACTTT.

This clonotype was seen repeatedly, ten times or more. This sequence joins TRBV4-1 and TRBJ2-7, with 7 nucleotides matching TRBD2. V dropped 4 bases and J dropped 4; count of bases not matched to a gene: 10. Per the germline V gene, CDR1 is MGHRA and CDR2 is YSYEKL. The CDR3 loop spans 15 amino acids. In DNA form, the CDR3 reads TGCGCCAGCAGCCCATTAGCGGGCCCCCTATACGAGCAGTACTTC. This gives the protein CASSPLAGPLYEQYF.

This clonotype appeared many times. The J gene is TRBJ2-7, the V gene TRBV5-1; the D gene is possibly TRBD2 (5 bases). V was shortened by 7 bases and J by 1 base, with 12 bases between the two germline ends. This CDR3 comprises 13 residues. Germline values: CDR1 SGHRS, CDR2 YFSETQ. The CDR3 DNA reads TGCGCCAGCGGGTCTAGCCCATCCTACGAGCAGTACTTC. It yields the protein CASGSSPSYEQYF. The full variable domain, completed using reference TRBV5-1 and TRBJ2-7, is KAGVTQTPRYLIKTRGQQVTLSCSPISGHRSVSWYQQTPGQGLQFLFEYFSETQRNKGNFPGRFSGRQFSNSRSEMNVSTLELGDSALYLCASGSSPSYEQYFGPGTRLTVT.

This clonotype was seen repeatedly, ten times or more. The chain links TRBV10-3 to TRBJ1-3; no clear D gene. Trimming shortened V by 2 bases and J by 0 bases, and 8 bases separated the two germline ends. Germline V lookup: CDR1 ENHRY, CDR2 SYGVKD. The CDR3 runs 15 residues. CDR3 sequence: CAISEGPRSGNTIYF. The CDR3 nucleotides are TGTGCCATCAGTGAGGGTCCACGCTCTGGAAACACCATATATTTT.

The sample holds a few counts of this clonotype. This sequence joins TRBV28 and TRBJ1-5; TRBD1 agrees at 9 bases. J gave up 5 bases and V 2 bases, and 7 bases lay outside the gene matches. CDR1 is MDHEN and CDR2 is SYDVKM in the germline V gene. The CDR3 is 16 amino acids. The CDR3 coding sequence is TGTGCCAGCAGTTTAGCAGACAGGGGGGTCTATCAGCCCCAGCATTTT. Residues: CASSLADRGVYQPQHF.

This clonotype was seen ten or more times. The chain carries TRBV4-3 and TRBJ1-6, with 7 bases aligning to TRBD1. The CDR3 runs 13 residues. Germline assignment: CDR1 LGHNA and CDR2 YSLEER. The junction had 2 bases not matched to a gene; V was cut back by 4 bases and J by 8 bases. The CDR3 spells CASSRDRDSPLHF. As DNA, the CDR3 is TGCGCCAGCAGCCGAGACAGGGATTCACCCCTCCACTTT.

This clonotype was recorded many times. The rearrangement links TRBV7-3 to TRBJ1-1; D gene unclear. Trimming stripped 2 bases from V and 5 bases from J, with 9 bases between. The CDR3 has 13 amino acids. Germline CDR1 and CDR2: SGHTA and FQGTGA. This CDR3 reads CASSLERDTEAFF. In nucleotides, the CDR3 is TGTGCCAGCAGCTTAGAGAGGGATACTGAAGCTTTCTTT.

In its sample, this clonotype was seen a few times. This rearrangement joins TRBV7-6 to TRBJ2-5; D is undetermined. V shed 1 base and J shed 3 bases, with 6 bases lying between them. The CDR3 runs 13 residues. Germline V CDR1 and CDR2: SGHVS, FNYEAQ. The CDR3 DNA reads as TGTGCCAGCAGCTTAGGACGGAAAGAGACCCAGTACTTC. This gives the protein CASSLGRKETQYF.

The CDR3, as DNA: TGTGCCAGCAATGGACAGATGAACACTGAAGCTTTCTTT. Encoded protein: CASNGQMNTEAFF. The chain has TRBV2 and TRBJ1-1, with a tentative D call TRBD1 (6 bases). The CDR3 loop spans 13 amino acids. Germline V lookup: CDR1 SNHLY, CDR2 FYNNEI. Trimming stripped 7 bases from V and 0 bases from J, with 9 bases between.

Concerning this clonotype: A much larger clone lies one base from this, so it may be a read error. The V call is TRBV7-9, the J call TRBJ1-6; D is ambiguous. CDR1 and CDR2 from the germline V gene are SEHNR and FQNEAQ (reference sequence). The CDR3 extends over 14 amino acids. The CDR3 loop is CVSSFWAANSPLYF. The CDR3 nucleotides are TGTGTCAGCAGCTTCTGGGCCGCGAATTCACCCCTCTACTTT.

This clonotype was found many times. The chain recombines TRBV11-2 with TRBJ1-2; D gene ambiguous. The CDR3 loop spans 12 amino acids. Trimming cost V 4 bases and J 3 bases, with 6 bases left between them. CDR1 and CDR2 from the germline V gene are SGHAT and FQNNGV. The CDR3 protein is CASSSGYYGYTF. The CDR3 nucleotides are TGTGCCAGCAGCTCTGGATACTATGGCTACACCTTC.

This clonotype was detected a few times. The chain uses TRBV12-3 or TRBV12-4 and TRBJ1-4; D remains ambiguous. The V end lost 6 bases, the J end lost 3 bases, and 11 bases lay between the germline ends. CDR3 length: 14 residues. The DNA of the CDR3 is TGTGCCAGCAGCCGAAGGACCTCTAATGAAAAACTGTTTTTT. Protein: CASSRRTSNEKLFF.